Sequencing of this TCR beta chain was carried out in a study of molecular identifiers for immune sequencing clone quantification. TCRdb fed the PCR reads into MiXCR, producing one record per CDR3 protein. The data hold about 640,000 distinct CDR3 sequences, with less than 20% observed a single time. The study's findings and limits: A single cell's spiked Jurkat TCR RNA was reportedly detectable among approximately 930,000 naive cells.

V trimming: 0 bases; J trimming: 4 bases; junction bases outside the gene matches: 9. The CDR3 totals 18 residues. Germline lookup yields CDR1 LGHNA and CDR2 YSLEER. Naive CD8 libraries were made from roughly 20,000 to 1,000,000 sorted cells, and they used 10%, 30% or 50% RNA. On this clonotype itself: Antigen unknown.

The receptor's source is a human donor in good health. Some libraries in this study had Jurkat cell RNA spiked in. V gene TRBV4-3 combines with J gene TRBJ2-5; 12 bases are shared with TRBD2. The sequenced sample was naive CD8+ T cells from blood, with Jurkat cell RNA spiked in. Documented subset: FACS-sorted CD8+CD4-CCR7+CD45RA+ naive T cells. The CDR3 DNA sequence: TGCGCCAGCAGCCAAGATTTCCCCCCTAGCGGGGGGGGAGAGACCCAGTACTTC. Protein sequence: CASSQDFPPSGGGETQYF.